Following are 2 T cell receptor beta chains from one sample sequenced in a study of human T cells and chemical hapten exposure. Documented time point: patch test 3, about 24 weeks after DPC sensitization. The treatment denotes: therapeutic diphenylcyclopropenone sensitization with weekly scalp DPC. Sequencing started from total RNA isolated from unfractionated whole blood. A single record per CDR3 protein comes from TCRdb applying MiXCR to the RACE reads. Of some 38,000 distinct CDR3 sequences listed, 9.5% are singletons. This specimen was whole blood, taken in connection with sensitization to the hapten diphenylcyclopropenone (DPC). These receptors all stem from a man aged 45-65 years with alopecia areata. Some clones in this sample may be carry-over from other donors' samples.

This chain connects TRBV4-1 to TRBJ2-7, with 13 bases aligning to TRBD2. Germline V gene data show CDR1 as MGHRA and CDR2 as YSYEKL. CDR3 length: 17 residues. Unmatched junction bases numbered 12, after V lost 3 bases and J lost 7 bases. The CDR3 DNA reads as TGCGCCAGCAGCCACGGACTAGCGGGAGCTTCCTGGGGGGAGCAGTACTTC. This translates into CASSHGLAGASWGEQYF.

This chain uses TRBV28 with TRBJ2-1; 10 bases line up with TRBD2. The CDR3 is 15 amino acids. Germline V gives CDR1 MDHEN, CDR2 SYDVKM. The J segment lost 10 bases and the V segment lost 5 bases, leaving 11 bases of the junction unmatched. This chain's CDR3 is CASSPGLARRGEQFF. CDR3 nucleotide sequence: TGTGCCAGCAGTCCGGGACTAGCGCGAAGGGGGGAGCAGTTCTTC.